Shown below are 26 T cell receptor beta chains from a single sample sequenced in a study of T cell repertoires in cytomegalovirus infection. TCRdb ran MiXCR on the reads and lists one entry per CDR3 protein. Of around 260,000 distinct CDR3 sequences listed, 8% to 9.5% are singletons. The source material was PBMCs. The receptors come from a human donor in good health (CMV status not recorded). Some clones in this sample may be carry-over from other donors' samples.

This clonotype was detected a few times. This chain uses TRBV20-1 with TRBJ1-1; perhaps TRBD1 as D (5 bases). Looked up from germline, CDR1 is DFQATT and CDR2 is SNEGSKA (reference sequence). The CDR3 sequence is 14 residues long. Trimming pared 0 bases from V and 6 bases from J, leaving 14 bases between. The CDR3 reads CSARDLGQGPEAFF. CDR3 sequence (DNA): TGCAGTGCTAGAGATCTGGGCCAGGGCCCTGAAGCTTTCTTT.

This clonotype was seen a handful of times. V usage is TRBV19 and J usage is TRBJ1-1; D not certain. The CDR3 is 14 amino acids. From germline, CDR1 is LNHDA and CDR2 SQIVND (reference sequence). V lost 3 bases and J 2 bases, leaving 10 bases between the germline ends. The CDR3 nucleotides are TGTGCCAGTAGTATGGGTACGGTTAACACTGAAGCTTTCTTT. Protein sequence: CASSMGTVNTEAFF.

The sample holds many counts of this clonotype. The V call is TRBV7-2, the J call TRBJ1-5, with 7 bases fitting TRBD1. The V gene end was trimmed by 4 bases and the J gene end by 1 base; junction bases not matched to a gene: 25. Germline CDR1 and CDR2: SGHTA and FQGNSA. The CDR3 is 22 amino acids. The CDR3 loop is CASSSRLSWDSGVPTSNQPQHF. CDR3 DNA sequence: TGTGCCAGCAGCTCTAGACTCTCGTGGGACAGCGGTGTCCCAACGAGCAATCAGCCCCAGCATTTT.

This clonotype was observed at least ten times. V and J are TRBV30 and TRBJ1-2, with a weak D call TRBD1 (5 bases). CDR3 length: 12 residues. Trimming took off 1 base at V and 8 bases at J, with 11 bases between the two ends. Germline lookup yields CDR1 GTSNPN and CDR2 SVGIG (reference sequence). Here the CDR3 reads CAWSGDRYGYTF. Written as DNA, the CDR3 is TGTGCCTGGAGTGGCGACAGATACGGCTACACCTTC.

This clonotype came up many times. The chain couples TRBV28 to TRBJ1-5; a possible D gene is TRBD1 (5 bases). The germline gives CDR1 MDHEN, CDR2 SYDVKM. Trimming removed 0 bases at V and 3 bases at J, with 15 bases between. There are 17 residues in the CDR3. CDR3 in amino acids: CASSLWGEQVANQPQHF. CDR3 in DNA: TGTGCCAGCAGTTTATGGGGGGAACAGGTGGCCAATCAGCCCCAGCATTTT.

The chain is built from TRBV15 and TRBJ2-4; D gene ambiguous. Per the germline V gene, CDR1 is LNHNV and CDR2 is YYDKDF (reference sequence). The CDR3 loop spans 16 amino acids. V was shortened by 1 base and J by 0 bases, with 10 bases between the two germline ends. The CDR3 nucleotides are TGTGCCACCAGCAGAGTTGAGCGTCTAGCCAAAAACATTCAGTACTTC. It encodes CATSRVERLAKNIQYF. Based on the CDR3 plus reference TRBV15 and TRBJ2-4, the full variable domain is DAMVIQNPRYQVTQFGKPVTLSCSQTLNHNVMYWYQQKSSQAPKLLFHYYDKDFNNEADTPDNFQSRRPNTSFCFLDIRSPGLGDTAMYLCATSRVERLAKNIQYFGAGTRLSVL.

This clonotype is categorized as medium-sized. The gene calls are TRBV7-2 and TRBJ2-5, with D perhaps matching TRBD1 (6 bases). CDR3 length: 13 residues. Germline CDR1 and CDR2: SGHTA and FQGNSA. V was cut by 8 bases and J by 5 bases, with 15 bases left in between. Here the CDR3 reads CASGHREGETQYF. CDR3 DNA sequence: TGTGCCAGCGGGCACAGGGAAGGGGAGACCCAGTACTTC.

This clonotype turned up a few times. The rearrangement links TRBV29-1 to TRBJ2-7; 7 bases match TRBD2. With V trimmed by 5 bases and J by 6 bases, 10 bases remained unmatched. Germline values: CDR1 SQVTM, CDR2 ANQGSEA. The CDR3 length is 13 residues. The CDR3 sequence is CSVQVGWEGEQYF. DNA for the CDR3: TGCAGCGTTCAGGTCGGTTGGGAGGGCGAGCAGTACTTC.

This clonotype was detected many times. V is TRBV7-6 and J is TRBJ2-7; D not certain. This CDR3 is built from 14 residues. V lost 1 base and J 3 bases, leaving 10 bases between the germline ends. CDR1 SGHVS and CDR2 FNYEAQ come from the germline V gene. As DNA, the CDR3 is TGTGCCAGCAGCTTAGTTCTGGGCCGCTACGAGCAGTACTTC. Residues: CASSLVLGRYEQYF.

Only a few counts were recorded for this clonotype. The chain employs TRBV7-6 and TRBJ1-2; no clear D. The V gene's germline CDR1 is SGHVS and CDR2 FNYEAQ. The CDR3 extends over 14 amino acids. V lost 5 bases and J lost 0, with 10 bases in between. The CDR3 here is CASSPNVANYGYTF. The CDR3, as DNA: TGTGCCAGCAGCCCAAATGTGGCTAACTATGGCTACACCTTC.

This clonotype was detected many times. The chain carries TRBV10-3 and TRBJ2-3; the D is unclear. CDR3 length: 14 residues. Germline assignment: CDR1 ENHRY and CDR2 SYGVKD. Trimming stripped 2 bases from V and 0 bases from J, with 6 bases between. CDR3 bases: TGTGCCATCAGTGAGCCAGCAAGCACAGATACGCAGTATTTT. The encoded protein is CAISEPASTDTQYF.

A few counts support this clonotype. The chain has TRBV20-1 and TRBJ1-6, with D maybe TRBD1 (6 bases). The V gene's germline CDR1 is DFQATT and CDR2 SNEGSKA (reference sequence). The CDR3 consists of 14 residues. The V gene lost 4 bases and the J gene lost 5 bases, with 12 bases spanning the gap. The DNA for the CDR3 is TGCAGTGCTAAGCAGGGGTTTAATAATTCACCCCTCCACTTT. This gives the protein CSAKQGFNNSPLHF.

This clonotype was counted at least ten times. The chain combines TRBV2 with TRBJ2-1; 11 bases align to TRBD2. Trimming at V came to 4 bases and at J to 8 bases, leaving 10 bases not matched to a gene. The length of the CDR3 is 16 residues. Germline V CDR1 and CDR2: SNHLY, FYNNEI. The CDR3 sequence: CASSGGTSGRRHEQFF. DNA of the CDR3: TGTGCCAGCAGTGGAGGGACTAGCGGACGCCGCCATGAGCAGTTCTTC.

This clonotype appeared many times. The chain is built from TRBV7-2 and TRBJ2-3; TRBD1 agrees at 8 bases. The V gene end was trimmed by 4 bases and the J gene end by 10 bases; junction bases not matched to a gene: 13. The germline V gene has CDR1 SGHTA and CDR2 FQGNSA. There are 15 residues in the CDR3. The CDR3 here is CASSSAGTGPGAQYF. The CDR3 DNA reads TGTGCCAGCAGCTCAGCCGGGACAGGTCCTGGGGCGCAGTATTTT.

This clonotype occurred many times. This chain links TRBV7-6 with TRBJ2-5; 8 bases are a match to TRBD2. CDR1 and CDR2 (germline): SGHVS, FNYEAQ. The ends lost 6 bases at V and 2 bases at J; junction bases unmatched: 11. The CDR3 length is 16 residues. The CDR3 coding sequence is TGTGCCAGCAGGGCTCGCGGGGGGCAGCCACAAGAGACCCAGTACTTC. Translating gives CASRARGGQPQETQYF.

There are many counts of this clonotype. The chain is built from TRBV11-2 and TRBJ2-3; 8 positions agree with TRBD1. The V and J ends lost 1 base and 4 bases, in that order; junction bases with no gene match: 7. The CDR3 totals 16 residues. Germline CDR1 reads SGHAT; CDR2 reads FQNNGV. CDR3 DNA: TGTGCCAGCAGCTTAGGACAGGGGATCGGGGCAGATACGCAGTATTTT. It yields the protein CASSLGQGIGADTQYF.

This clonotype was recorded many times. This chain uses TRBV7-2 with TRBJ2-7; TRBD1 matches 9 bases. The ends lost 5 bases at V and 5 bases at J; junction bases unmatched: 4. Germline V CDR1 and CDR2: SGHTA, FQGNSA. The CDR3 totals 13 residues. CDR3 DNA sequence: TGTGCCAGCAGCCCGGGACAGGGTGACGAGCAGTACTTC. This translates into CASSPGQGDEQYF.

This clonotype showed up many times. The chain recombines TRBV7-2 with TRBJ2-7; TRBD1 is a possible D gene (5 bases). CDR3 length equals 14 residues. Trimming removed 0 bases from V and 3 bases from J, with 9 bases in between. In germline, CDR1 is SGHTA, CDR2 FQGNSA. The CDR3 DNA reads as TGTGCCAGCAGCTTAGCCGCGACAGACTACGAGCAGTACTTC. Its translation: CASSLAATDYEQYF.

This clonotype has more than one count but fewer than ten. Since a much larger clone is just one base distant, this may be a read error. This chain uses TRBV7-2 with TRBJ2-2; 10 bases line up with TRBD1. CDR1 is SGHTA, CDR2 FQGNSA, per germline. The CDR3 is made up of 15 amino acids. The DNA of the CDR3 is TGTGCCGGCAGCCAGGACAGGGGGTGGACCGGGGAGCTGTTTTTT. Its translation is CAGSQDRGWTGELFF.

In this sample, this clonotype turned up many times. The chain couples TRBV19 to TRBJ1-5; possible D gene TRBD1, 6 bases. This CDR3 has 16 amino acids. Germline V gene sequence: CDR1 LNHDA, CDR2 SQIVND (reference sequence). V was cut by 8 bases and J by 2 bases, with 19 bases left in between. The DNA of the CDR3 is TGTGCCAGTGCCTACCCTGACAGGCTCGGCAATCAGCCCCAGCATTTT. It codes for CASAYPDRLGNQPQHF.

Here the CDR3 reads CASSAADYGYTF. The CDR3 DNA sequence: TGTGCCAGTAGTGCCGCGGACTATGGCTACACCTTC. This chain joins TRBV19 and TRBJ1-2; D is uncertain. Deletions cut 5 bases from V and 3 bases from J, with 7 bases between. Germline loops: CDR1 LNHDA, CDR2 SQIVND (reference sequence). The CDR3 spans 12 residues.

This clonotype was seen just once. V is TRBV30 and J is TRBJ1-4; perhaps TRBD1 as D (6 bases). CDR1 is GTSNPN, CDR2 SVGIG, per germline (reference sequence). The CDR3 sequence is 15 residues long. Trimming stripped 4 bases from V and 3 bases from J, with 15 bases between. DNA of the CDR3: TGTGCCTGGACCAGATCGGGGGCATCTAATGAAAAACTGTTTTTT. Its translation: CAWTRSGASNEKLFF.

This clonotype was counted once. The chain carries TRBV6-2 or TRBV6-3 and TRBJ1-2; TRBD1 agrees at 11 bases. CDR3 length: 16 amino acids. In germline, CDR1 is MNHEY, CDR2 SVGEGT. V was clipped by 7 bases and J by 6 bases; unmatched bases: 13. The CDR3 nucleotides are TGTGCCAGCACTCTGACCCCCGGACAGGGGGCGGATGGCTACACCTTC. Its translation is CASTLTPGQGADGYTF.

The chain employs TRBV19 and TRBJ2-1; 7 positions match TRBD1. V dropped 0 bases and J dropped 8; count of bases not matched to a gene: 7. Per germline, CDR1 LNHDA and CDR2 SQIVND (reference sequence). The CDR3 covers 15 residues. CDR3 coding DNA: TGTGCCAGTAGTATAGAACAGGGGTATGGCCATGAGCAGTTCTTC. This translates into CASSIEQGYGHEQFF.

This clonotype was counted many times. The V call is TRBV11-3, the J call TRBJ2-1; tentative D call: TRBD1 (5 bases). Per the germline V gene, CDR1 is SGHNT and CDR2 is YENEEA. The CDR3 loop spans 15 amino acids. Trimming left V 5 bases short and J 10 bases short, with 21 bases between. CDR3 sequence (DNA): TGTGCCAGCAGCCCGGACACTGGGCGGTCTTACGAGCAGTTCTTC. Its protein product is CASSPDTGRSYEQFF.

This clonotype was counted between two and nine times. The CDR3 DNA reads TGTGCCAGCAGTTTAAGGGGAATGGGAAACACCATATATTTT. Translated: CASSLRGMGNTIYF. The J gene is TRBJ1-3, the V gene TRBV12-3 or TRBV12-4; D is possibly TRBD1 (5 bases). V gave up 2 bases and J gave up 4 bases, with 9 bases separating them. The CDR3 has 14 residues.